The 30 T cell receptor beta chains in this list originate from one sample, sequenced in a study of blood T cells in healthy people across ages (dated by TCRdb to the mid-2010s). Libraries were built with 5' RACE. TCRdb records Illumina HiSeq 2500 as the sequencer. A second roughly 6 to 12 cycle PCR used a sample-barcoded 5' primer and a J-beta primer mix. The raw public data were reprocessed by TCRdb itself: fastp quality trimming at Q25, MiXCR clonotype calling, in-frame beta chains only. CDR3 protein sequences are deduplicated, and each keeps its most common genes and DNA. This sample lists over 1.5 million distinct CDR3 sequences; 49% were detected once. Of the sample, over 2% falls within the top ten clones. The sample was blood. These receptors originate from a woman between 40 and 50 years old in good health.

V is TRBV7-2 and J is TRBJ1-4; possibly TRBD1 for D (6 bases). Trimming took off 6 bases at V and 14 bases at J, with 19 bases between the two ends. This CDR3 has 13 residues. Germline V lookup: CDR1 SGHTA, CDR2 FQGNSA. CDR3: CASSRGQGTSLFF. CDR3 bases: TGTGCCAGCAGTAGGGGTCAGGGGACCTCGCTGTTTTTT.

This clonotype has just a few counts. The chain couples TRBV6-5 to TRBJ2-1, with 10 bases lining up with TRBD2. Trimming took 1 base from V and 0 from J; bases not matched to a gene: 12. CDR3 size: 20 residues. CDR1 and CDR2 from the germline V gene are MNHEY and SVGAGI. This chain's CDR3 is CASSYFRASGGLSSYNEQFF. Here the CDR3 DNA reads TGTGCCAGCAGTTACTTTCGGGCTAGCGGGGGCCTCAGCTCCTACAATGAGCAGTTCTTC.

The chain joins TRBV6-1 to TRBJ2-7; no definite D call. The CDR3 sequence is 15 residues long. Trimming removed 3 bases from V and 2 bases from J, with 14 bases in between. CDR1 is MNHNS, CDR2 SASEGT, per germline. The CDR3 loop is CASSEVGLAAYEQYF. The CDR3, as DNA: TGTGCCAGCAGTGAGGTAGGGCTGGCGGCCTACGAGCAGTACTTC.

V usage is TRBV7-2 and J usage is TRBJ2-1, with D perhaps matching TRBD1 (6 bases). CDR3 length: 15 residues. The germline V and J ends were trimmed by 3 bases and 6 bases, with 15 bases remaining between them. Germline V gives CDR1 SGHTA, CDR2 FQGNSA. The CDR3 region is CASSFGQPGSNEQFF. Here the CDR3 DNA reads TGTGCCAGCAGCTTCGGACAGCCAGGGTCCAATGAGCAGTTCTTC. Complete variable domain (other parts from reference TRBV7-2 and TRBJ2-1): GAGVSQSPSNKVTEKGKDVELRCDPISGHTALYWYRQSLGQGLEFLIYFQGNSAPDKSGLPSDRFSAERTGGSVSTLTIQRTQQEDSAVYLCASSFGQPGSNEQFFGPGTRLTVL.

CDR3 in DNA: TGTGCCAGCAGCAACGACAGGGTGGGCAATCAGCCCCAGCATTTT. It yields the protein CASSNDRVGNQPQHF. The chain links TRBV2 to TRBJ1-5; the match to TRBD1 covers 7 bases. The CDR3 runs to 15 residues. With V trimmed by 6 bases and J by 2 bases, 7 bases remained unmatched. Germline CDR1 SNHLY, CDR2 FYNNEI.

The gene calls are TRBV6-1 and TRBJ2-4, with 8 bases lining up with TRBD2. Germline CDR1 reads MNHNS; CDR2 reads SASEGT. The CDR3 is 15 residues long. J was trimmed by 7 bases and V by 7 bases; bases with no gene match: 12. The CDR3 here is CASKVRGAGENIQYF. CDR3 coding DNA: TGTGCCAGCAAGGTGAGGGGAGCGGGAGAGAACATTCAGTACTTC.

The chain links TRBV2 to TRBJ2-1, with TRBD2 as a possible D gene (5 bases). CDR1 and CDR2 from the germline V gene are SNHLY and FYNNEI. With 7 bases removed from V and 4 bases from J, the gap between germline ends came to 14 bases. This CDR3 spans 14 amino acids. CDR3 sequence: CASKCLADYNEQFF. The CDR3 DNA reads TGTGCCAGCAAGTGTCTAGCAGATTACAATGAGCAGTTCTTC.

This clonotype was picked up a small number of times. The V gene is TRBV24-1, the J gene TRBJ2-3; 7 bases are shared with TRBD2. Germline V CDR1 and CDR2: KGHDR, SFDVKD. The CDR3 has 17 residues. The J segment lost 2 bases and the V segment lost 0 bases, leaving 7 bases of the junction unmatched. CDR3 region: CATSDLQASGNTDTQYF. The CDR3 region has the DNA TGTGCCACCAGTGATTTGCAGGCTAGCGGAAACACAGATACGCAGTATTTT.

In its sample, this clonotype was seen once. This sequence joins TRBV9 and TRBJ2-7, with D unclear. The V gene's germline CDR1 is SGDLS and CDR2 YYNGEE. Trimming left V 0 bases short and J 6 bases short, with 19 bases between. There are 16 residues in the CDR3. Written as DNA, the CDR3 is TGTGCCAGCAGCGTAGAGGCGGCTAAAGCGACTCGCGAGCAGTACTTC. It encodes CASSVEAAKATREQYF.

V and J are TRBV6-2 or TRBV6-3 and TRBJ2-5; maybe TRBD1 (6 bases). CDR1 and CDR2 (germline): MNHEY, SVGEGT. The CDR3 has 15 residues. Trimming took 6 bases from V and 11 from J, leaving 25 bases between them. The CDR3 reads CASSHTGILVYGQYF. CDR3 DNA: TGTGCCAGCAGCCACACAGGGATCCTTGTCTACGGGCAGTACTTC.

The chain joins TRBV4-2 to TRBJ2-3; 12 nucleotides agree with TRBD1. V lost 6 bases to trimming and J lost 6 bases; unmatched junction nucleotides: 4. The CDR3 loop spans 14 amino acids. Germline CDR1 and CDR2: LGHNA and YNFKEQ. This chain's CDR3 is CASRGQGAGDTQYF. In DNA form, the CDR3 reads TGTGCCAGCAGGGGACAGGGGGCAGGGGATACGCAGTATTTT.

The V and J genes are TRBV27 and TRBJ2-3; 10 bases are shared with TRBD1. With V trimmed by 10 bases and J by 3 bases, 10 bases remained unmatched. This CDR3 comprises 15 residues. Germline CDR1 is MNHEY and CDR2 is SMNVEV (reference sequence). The CDR3 protein is CATLTTGGGTDTQYF. The DNA for the CDR3 is TGTGCCACCCTAACGACAGGGGGCGGAACAGATACGCAGTATTTT.

This clonotype was observed a handful of times. The V call is TRBV18, the J call TRBJ2-5; tentatively, D is TRBD2 (5 bases). The CDR3 runs 13 residues. V gave up 3 bases and J gave up 4 bases, with 9 bases separating them. Germline V gene sequence: CDR1 KGHSH, CDR2 LQKENI. In nucleotides, the CDR3 is TGTGCCAGCTCACCGGAGGTAATAGAGACCCAGTACTTC. The encoded protein is CASSPEVIETQYF.

The chain uses TRBV27 and TRBJ2-2, with TRBD1 as a possible D gene (6 bases). From germline, CDR1 is MNHEY and CDR2 SMNVEV (reference sequence). The V and J ends lost 3 bases and 4 bases respectively, with 18 bases between them. There are 17 residues in the CDR3. The DNA of the CDR3 is TGTGCCAGCAGTTTCGGAGACAGGTTTGACGGCACCGGGGAGCTGTTTTTT. It translates to CASSFGDRFDGTGELFF.

The gene calls are TRBV6-2 or TRBV6-3 and TRBJ2-2; 9 positions match TRBD2. After removal of 7 bases from V and 2 bases from J, the junction contained 5 bases not matched to a gene. Germline CDR1 reads MNHEY; CDR2 reads SVGEGT. The CDR3 runs 15 residues. The CDR3 loop is CASTKAGGNTGELFF. In nucleotides, the CDR3 is TGTGCCAGCACTAAAGCGGGGGGAAACACCGGGGAGCTGTTTTTT.

V gene TRBV7-2 combines with J gene TRBJ2-5, with TRBD2 matching 12 bases. V lost 2 bases, J lost 1 base, and 5 bases stayed unmatched. In germline, CDR1 is SGHTA, CDR2 FQGNSA. The CDR3 consists of 17 residues. The CDR3 region has the DNA TGTGCCAGCAGCTTACGCTCTAGCGGGGGGGCCCAAGAGACCCAGTACTTC. Translating it yields CASSLRSSGGAQETQYF. Together with reference TRBV7-2 and TRBJ2-5, the CDR3 gives the full variable domain: GAGVSQSPSNKVTEKGKDVELRCDPISGHTALYWYRQSLGQGLEFLIYFQGNSAPDKSGLPSDRFSAERTGGSVSTLTIQRTQQEDSAVYLCASSLRSSGGAQETQYFGPGTRLLVL.

The CDR3 spells CSAVGTGGNDGYTF. DNA for the CDR3: TGCAGTGCTGTCGGGACAGGGGGCAACGATGGCTACACCTTC. The V call is TRBV20-1, the J call TRBJ1-2; 12 nucleotides match TRBD1. This CDR3 is built from 14 residues. V was clipped by 5 bases and J by 6 bases; unmatched bases: 7. Germline V gene data show CDR1 as DFQATT and CDR2 as SNEGSKA (reference sequence).

V usage is TRBV5-4 and J usage is TRBJ2-6, with D unresolved. The V and J ends lost 2 bases and 1 base respectively, with 13 bases between them. Germline CDR1 reads SGHNT; CDR2 reads YYREEE (reference sequence). This CDR3 region has 17 residues. For the CDR3, the DNA is TGTGCCAGCAGCTTTGGAACTCGCTCATCTGGGGCCAACGTCCTGACTTTC. It translates to CASSFGTRSSGANVLTF.

In this sample, this clonotype turned up a few times. The genes are TRBV20-1 and TRBJ2-5; no reliable D call. The CDR3 totals 11 residues. Germline V gene data show CDR1 as DFQATT and CDR2 as SNEGSKA (reference sequence). Trimming pared 3 bases from V and 8 bases from J, leaving 10 bases between. The CDR3 spells CSARGPGTQYF. The CDR3 nucleotides are TGCAGTGCTAGGGGCCCCGGAACCCAGTACTTC.

The sample holds a few counts of this clonotype. V usage is TRBV7-9 and J usage is TRBJ2-3; tentative D call: TRBD2 (5 bases). The CDR3 extends over 14 amino acids. V lost 1 base to trimming and J lost 6 bases, with 11 bases between them. CDR1 SEHNR and CDR2 FQNEAQ come from the germline V gene (reference sequence). The CDR3 DNA reads as TGTGCCAGCAGCTTAGACGGCCGCGGGGATACGCAGTATTTT. Translated: CASSLDGRGDTQYF.

CDR3 residues: CASSYAGGPSGANVLTF. For the CDR3, the DNA is TGTGCCAGCAGTTACGCGGGGGGTCCCTCTGGGGCCAACGTCCTGACTTTC. This chain connects TRBV6-5 to TRBJ2-6; 8 positions agree with TRBD2. The CDR3 contains 17 residues. Germline CDR1 and CDR2: MNHEY and SVGAGI. The J segment lost 0 bases and the V segment lost 2 bases, leaving 3 bases of the junction unmatched.

The chain recombines TRBV20-1 with TRBJ1-6, with a tentative D call TRBD1 (5 bases). CDR1 is DFQATT, CDR2 SNEGSKA, per germline (reference sequence). This CDR3 has 14 amino acids. The V and J ends lost 5 bases and 4 bases respectively, with 12 bases between them. CDR3 bases: TGCAGTGCTGCCGGGACGGATTATAATTCACCCCTCCACTTT. Translating it yields CSAAGTDYNSPLHF.

As to this clonotype: The junction departs from germline at one end; a sequencing error may be responsible. V and J are TRBV20-1 and TRBJ2-4, with TRBD1 as a possible D gene (6 bases). There are 15 residues in the CDR3. Per germline, CDR1 DFQATT and CDR2 SNEGSKA (reference sequence). The CDR3 is CSARTTGLAKSIQYF. The CDR3 DNA reads TGCAGTGCTAGAACCACAGGGCTAGCCAAAAGCATTCAGTACTTC.

The chain joins TRBV7-2 to TRBJ2-5, with TRBD2 identical over 9 bases. With V trimmed by 7 bases and J by 12 bases, 9 bases remained unmatched. The CDR3 is made up of 12 amino acids. Germline V gene data show CDR1 as SGHTA and CDR2 as FQGNSA. CDR3 region: CASTAGGPDKYF. The DNA of the CDR3 is TGTGCCAGCACAGCGGGGGGCCCCGATAAGTACTTC.

This clonotype was picked up a small number of times. The rearrangement joins TRBV11-2 to TRBJ2-7; 7 bases are shared with TRBD2. CDR1 is SGHAT, CDR2 FQNNGV, per germline. The CDR3 is 15 residues long. The trim removed 3 bases at V and 3 bases at J, leaving 8 bases unmatched. CDR3 loop: CASSFFGRDGYEQYF. The CDR3 DNA is TGTGCCAGCAGCTTTTTTGGGAGGGATGGCTACGAGCAGTACTTC. The full variable domain, completed using reference TRBV11-2 and TRBJ2-7, is EAGVAQSPRYKIIEKRQSVAFWCNPISGHATLYWYQQILGQGPKLLIQFQNNGVVDDSQLPKDRFSAERLKGVDSTLKIQPAKLEDSAVYLCASSFFGRDGYEQYFGPGTRLTVT.

This chain links TRBV7-2 with TRBJ1-2; D is ambiguous. Germline V gives CDR1 SGHTA, CDR2 FQGNSA. The CDR3 is made up of 14 amino acids. Trimming removed 3 bases from V and 6 bases from J, with 14 bases in between. The CDR3 protein is CASSLSQQQHGYTF. Written as DNA, the CDR3 is TGTGCCAGCAGCTTGTCTCAACAGCAGCATGGCTACACCTTC.

V is TRBV9 and J is TRBJ2-3; TRBD1 or TRBD2 may be the D gene (6 bases each). The CDR3 contains 16 residues. Germline CDR1 is SGDLS and CDR2 is YYNGEE. The germline V and J ends were trimmed by 3 bases and 4 bases, with 18 bases remaining between them. CDR3 region: CASSETPLGGSDTQYF. The DNA of the CDR3 is TGTGCCAGCAGCGAAACACCCCTCGGGGGCTCAGATACGCAGTATTTT.

The chain links TRBV28 to TRBJ2-5; 7 nucleotides line up with TRBD2. The length of the CDR3 is 15 residues. Germline V gene data show CDR1 as MDHEN and CDR2 as SYDVKM. V shed 3 bases, J shed 3 bases, and the junction held 7 bases outside the gene matches. CDR3 in DNA: TGTGCCAGCAGTTTTCCGGGACTAAAAAAAGAGACCCAGTACTTC. Translated, it gives CASSFPGLKKETQYF.

There are a few counts of this clonotype. J is TRBJ2-5 and V is TRBV7-2; TRBD1 agrees at 7 bases. Germline V lookup: CDR1 SGHTA, CDR2 FQGNSA. The CDR3 has 16 amino acids. V dropped 0 bases and J dropped 7; count of bases not matched to a gene: 11. The CDR3 spells CASSLALGQAVGTQYF. The CDR3 DNA is TGTGCCAGCAGCTTAGCGCTAGGACAGGCTGTAGGGACCCAGTACTTC.

Concerning this clonotype: The junction differs from germline at one of its ends, possibly a read error. The gene calls are TRBV18 and TRBJ2-7; D gene unclear. The CDR3 length is 15 residues. Germline assignment: CDR1 KGHSH and CDR2 LQKENI. In DNA, the CDR3 is TGTGCCAGCTCACCACCGAAGGCGTCAAACTACGAGCAGCACTTC. It is translated as CASSPPKASNYEQHF.